The 8 T cell receptor beta chains listed next were all sequenced from one sample in a study of blood T cell repertoires in COVID-19. Using immunoSEQ multiplex PCR, the repertoire was profiled, and TCRdb retains in-frame clones only, with some absent. The sample yields approximately 450,000 clones, approximately 92% seen once. The sequencing input was PBMCs or T cells enriched from blood (not recorded which). All receptors come from a man aged 25-45 years who had recovered from COVID-19.

This rearrangement joins TRBV28 to TRBJ2-7, with TRBD2 identical over 9 bases. CDR3 length equals 16 residues. Trimming took 4 bases from V and 2 from J; bases not matched to a gene: 9. Per germline, CDR1 MDHEN and CDR2 SYDVKM. The CDR3, as DNA: TGTGCCAGCAGTTCTAGACTAGCGGAGGCCCCCTACGAGCAGTACTTC. This codes for CASSSRLAEAPYEQYF.

The rearrangement uses TRBV5-6 and TRBJ2-1; D is possibly TRBD1 (5 bases). V was shortened by 0 bases and J by 1 base, with 8 bases between the two germline ends. The CDR3 totals 15 residues. CDR1 and CDR2 from the germline V gene are SGHDT and YYEEEE. CDR3 region: CASSLGRQSYNEQFF. The CDR3 region has the DNA TGTGCCAGCAGCTTGGGGAGACAGTCCTACAATGAGCAGTTCTTC.

This clone showed up just a few times. V is TRBV10-3 and J is TRBJ1-2, with 10 bases lining up with TRBD1. The length of the CDR3 is 18 residues. Trimming took 6 bases from V and 3 from J; bases not matched to a gene: 16. Looked up from germline, CDR1 is ENHRY and CDR2 is SYGVKD. This CDR3 reads CAIRERIRGQGFYYGYTF. The DNA of the CDR3 is TGTGCCATCAGGGAACGAATACGGGGACAGGGGTTTTACTATGGCTACACCTTC.

The V call is TRBV15, the J call TRBJ1-3; D remains ambiguous. Germline V lookup: CDR1 LNHNV, CDR2 YYDKDF (reference sequence). This CDR3 has 15 residues. The V gene lost 3 bases and the J gene lost 0 bases, with 9 bases spanning the gap. CDR3 sequence reads: CATSSLLSSGNTIYF. CDR3 coding DNA: TGTGCCACCAGCAGCCTCCTTAGCTCTGGAAACACCATATATTTT.

The chain is built from TRBV5-6 and TRBJ1-5; D remains ambiguous. The V gene's germline CDR1 is SGHDT and CDR2 YYEEEE. Trimming removed 4 bases from V and 7 bases from J, with 9 bases in between. The CDR3 is 12 amino acids. The CDR3, as DNA: TGTGCCAGCAGCACAGATGAGCAGCCCCAGCATTTT. It is translated as CASSTDEQPQHF. The full variable domain, its missing parts supplied by reference TRBV5-6 and TRBJ1-5, is DAGVTQSPTHLIKTRGQQVTLRCSPKSGHDTVSWYQQALGQGPQFIFQYYEEEERQRGNFPDRFSGHQFPNYSSELNVNALLLGDSALYLCASSTDEQPQHFGDGTRLSIL.

CDR3 DNA sequence: TGTGCCAGCAGTTCTGGGACAGTGGACGTTTATGGCTACACCTTC. The encoded protein is CASSSGTVDVYGYTF. V gene TRBV27 combines with J gene TRBJ1-2; 7 nucleotides agree with TRBD1. The trim removed 4 bases at V and 5 bases at J, leaving 10 bases unmatched. The CDR3 is made up of 15 amino acids. The germline gives CDR1 MNHEY, CDR2 SMNVEV (reference sequence).

The chain is built from TRBV3-1 (or the pseudogene TRBV3-2) and TRBJ1-1, with a weak D call TRBD1 (5 bases). Trimming removed 1 base from V and 1 base from J, with 16 bases in between. Per the germline V gene, CDR1 is LGHDT and CDR2 is YNNKEL (reference sequence). CDR3 length equals 17 residues. The CDR3 sequence: CASSQVGGWAANTEAFF. CDR3 nucleotides: TGTGCCAGCAGCCAAGTGGGGGGATGGGCGGCGAACACTGAAGCTTTCTTT.

This clone was picked up one time. In the same sample, other DNA sequences code for this CDR3. The chain employs TRBV28 and TRBJ1-2; 9 bases line up with TRBD1. CDR1 and CDR2 from the germline V gene are MDHEN and SYDVKM. V lost 5 bases and J lost 8; bases outside the gene matches: 9. The length of the CDR3 is 14 residues. The CDR3 here is CASSPGTGSGGYTF. CDR3 nucleotides: TGTGCCAGCAGTCCAGGGACAGGGAGTGGGGGCTACACCTTC.